A single sample gave rise to the 20 T cell receptor beta chains below, sequenced in a study of blood T cells in healthy people across ages. A sample-barcoded 5' primer and a J-beta primer mix were used in a second PCR of roughly 7 to 11 cycles. MiXCR, applied by TCRdb to the 5' RACE reads, yields one record per CDR3 protein. The table records roughly 640,000 distinct CDR3 sequences, roughly 31% of them present only once. The sequencing sample was made of blood. The receptors shown here come from a woman older than 75 in good health.

This clonotype was seen repeatedly, ten times or more. The chain uses TRBV20-1 and TRBJ2-3; 7 nucleotides match TRBD1. This CDR3 contains 14 residues. V trimming: 6 bases; J trimming: 5 bases; junction bases outside the gene matches: 11. Germline assignment: CDR1 DFQATT and CDR2 SNEGSKA (reference sequence). CDR3 nucleotides: TGCAGTGCACCAGACAGGGTTCGGGGAGATACGCAGTATTTT. Translation gives CSAPDRVRGDTQYF.

Of note for this clonotype: This may be a read error: a much more frequent sequence differs by one nucleotide. The chain employs TRBV5-1 and TRBJ2-1; D perhaps matches TRBD1 (5 bases). The CDR3 is 15 residues long. CDR1 and CDR2 (germline): SGHRS, YFSETQ. CDR3 sequence: CTSSLGPIPTNEQFF. The CDR3 nucleotides read TGCACCAGCAGCTTGGGGCCTATTCCGACCAATGAGCAGTTCTTC.

This clonotype appeared many times. V is TRBV18 and J is TRBJ2-7; D is uncertain. V was shortened by 5 bases and J by 0 bases, with 14 bases between the two germline ends. Looked up from germline, CDR1 is KGHSH and CDR2 is LQKENI. This CDR3 spans 15 amino acids. CDR3 bases: TGTGCCAGCTCAGCCATCCAGGCGAGCTCCTACGAGCAGTACTTC. This translates into CASSAIQASSYEQYF.

This clonotype was seen once. The chain combines TRBV12-3 or TRBV12-4 with TRBJ2-1, with 8 positions matching TRBD1. The CDR3 totals 15 residues. J gave up 3 bases and V 2 bases, and 3 bases lay outside the gene matches. The CDR3 DNA reads TGTGCCAGCAGTTTAATACAGGGGGGCTACAATGAGCAGTTCTTC. Its protein product is CASSLIQGGYNEQFF.

This clonotype has at least ten counts. The chain links TRBV21-1 to TRBJ2-7; TRBD2 is taken as the D call from the table, unchecked against the DNA. TRBV21-1 is marked as a pseudogene. This CDR3 region has 18 residues. CDR3 region: CASSTRSLTGREPYEQYF. The CDR3 DNA sequence: TGTGCCAGCAGCACCCGCTCCCTAACAGGGAGGGAACCCTACGAGCAGTACTTC.

This clonotype was seen at least ten times. The chain links TRBV9 to TRBJ1-6, with 7 bases lining up with TRBD1. CDR3 length: 17 amino acids. Germline V gene lookup returns CDR1 SGDLS and CDR2 YYNGEE. V was clipped by 4 bases and J by 0 bases; unmatched bases: 7. CDR3 in amino acids: CASSTGQAGSYNSPLHF. CDR3 in DNA: TGTGCCAGCAGCACCGGACAGGCTGGCTCCTATAATTCACCCCTCCACTTT.

With respect to this clonotype: A much more abundant neighbour one base away suggests this may be a read error. V gene TRBV29-1 combines with J gene TRBJ1-1, with D unresolved. CDR1 and CDR2 (germline): SQVTM, ANQGSEA. CDR3 length equals 13 residues. V was pared by 3 bases and J by 1 base, with 9 bases between. CDR3 amino acids: CSVEGGTNTEAFF. The CDR3, as DNA: TGCAGCGTTGAGGGCGGAACGAACACTGAAGCTTTCTTT.

This clonotype was recorded at least ten times. The V and J genes are TRBV7-2 and TRBJ2-1; weak D call: TRBD1 (6 bases). V dropped 0 bases and J dropped 8 bases, with 14 bases sitting between them. The CDR3 extends over 15 amino acids. Germline V lookup: CDR1 SGHTA, CDR2 FQGNSA. Here the CDR3 reads CASSLARRGGDEQFF. The CDR3 coding sequence is TGTGCCAGCAGCTTAGCGCGCAGGGGCGGTGATGAGCAGTTCTTC.

This clonotype has at least ten counts. The genes are TRBV6-2 or TRBV6-3 and TRBJ2-1; D is perhaps TRBD1 (5 bases). Trimming cost V 7 bases and J 5 bases, with 18 bases left between them. CDR3 size: 15 residues. The germline V gene encodes CDR1 MNHEY and CDR2 SVGEGT. DNA for the CDR3: TGTGCCAGCACCCTAAGGGCAGGGCTTAACAATGAGCAGTTCTTC. It yields the protein CASTLRAGLNNEQFF.

This clonotype has more than one count but fewer than ten. The rearrangement uses TRBV10-3 and TRBJ1-1, with D maybe TRBD1 (5 bases). This CDR3 is built from 14 residues. Germline values: CDR1 ENHRY, CDR2 SYGVKD. The ends were cut back, 6 bases at V and 1 base at J, with 12 bases in the middle. The CDR3 loop is CAIRGTAENTEAFF. The CDR3, as DNA: TGTGCCATCAGAGGGACCGCTGAGAACACTGAAGCTTTCTTT.

The chain uses TRBV29-1 and TRBJ2-7; D remains ambiguous. Near its end, the DNA agrees better with TRBJ2-5, so the J call may be wrong. In germline, CDR1 is SQVTM, CDR2 ANQGSEA. The CDR3 consists of 12 residues. CDR3 DNA sequence: TGCAGCGCGGGCAGGCAGCGAGAGACCCAGTACTTC. Its translation is CSAGRQRETQYF.

This clonotype appeared many times. V is TRBV5-1 and J is TRBJ1-1; D unclear. V shed 4 bases and J shed 0 bases, with 13 bases lying between them. The CDR3 is 15 residues long. Germline values: CDR1 SGHRS, CDR2 YFSETQ. CDR3 sequence: CASSHGGVVNTEAFF. The CDR3 region has the DNA TGCGCCAGCAGCCATGGTGGGGTCGTGAACACTGAAGCTTTCTTT. Drawing the rest from reference TRBV5-1 and TRBJ1-1, the complete variable domain is KAGVTQTPRYLIKTRGQQVTLSCSPISGHRSVSWYQQTPGQGLQFLFEYFSETQRNKGNFPGRFSGRQFSNSRSEMNVSTLELGDSALYLCASSHGGVVNTEAFFGQGTRLTVV.

Points on this clonotype: One base away lies a much larger clone, so this may be a sequencing read error. This sequence joins TRBV4-2 and TRBJ2-5, with D maybe TRBD2 (6 bases). Germline loops: CDR1 LGHNA, CDR2 YNFKEQ. The V gene lost 3 bases and the J gene lost 5 bases, with 13 bases spanning the gap. The CDR3 runs 14 residues. CDR3: CASSHLGGWETQYF. In nucleotides, the CDR3 is TGTGCCAGCAGCCACCTCGGGGGATGGGAGACCCAGTACTTC.

At least ten counts were recorded for this clonotype. The chain joins TRBV20-1 to TRBJ1-5; a possible D gene is TRBD1 (5 bases). The V gene lost 6 bases and the J gene lost 2 bases, with 17 bases spanning the gap. This CDR3 region has 15 residues. Looked up from germline, CDR1 is DFQATT and CDR2 is SNEGSKA (reference sequence). CDR3 residues: CSASVTAQGNQPQHF. CDR3 DNA: TGCAGTGCAAGCGTGACAGCCCAGGGCAATCAGCCCCAGCATTTT.

CDR3: CASSPGPTGEKLFF. CDR3 coding DNA: TGTGCCAGCAGTCCGGGGCCTACGGGTGAAAAACTGTTTTTT. The chain couples TRBV11-2 to TRBJ1-4, with a tentative D call TRBD1 (5 bases). CDR1 is SGHAT and CDR2 is FQNNGV in the germline V gene. The CDR3 length is 14 residues. V was shortened by 6 bases and J by 7 bases, with 15 bases between the two germline ends.

This rearrangement joins TRBV7-2 to TRBJ1-4; D is perhaps TRBD1 (5 bases). V was shortened by 4 bases and J by 3 bases, with 12 bases between the two germline ends. This CDR3 is 15 amino acids long. The germline gives CDR1 SGHTA, CDR2 FQGNSA. The CDR3 loop reads CASSSLGRSNEKLFF. The CDR3 DNA reads as TGTGCCAGCAGCTCCCTGGGGCGGTCTAATGAAAAACTGTTTTTT.

This clonotype was seen at least ten times. The rearrangement uses TRBV7-2 and TRBJ2-6; D gene unclear. Germline assignment: CDR1 SGHTA and CDR2 FQGNSA. Trimming shortened V by 4 bases and J by 2 bases, and 9 bases separated the two germline ends. The CDR3 has 15 residues. The CDR3 loop is CASSYLLPGANVLTF. The CDR3 DNA is TGTGCCAGCAGCTATCTCTTACCTGGGGCCAACGTCCTGACTTTC.

The chain is built from TRBV20-1 and TRBJ2-3, with TRBD2 identical over 8 bases. J gave up 2 bases and V 6 bases, and 4 bases lay outside the gene matches. Germline V gives CDR1 DFQATT, CDR2 SNEGSKA (reference sequence). The CDR3 runs 13 residues. CDR3 sequence: CSAPTSVTDTQYF. CDR3 nucleotide sequence: TGCAGTGCCCCGACTAGCGTCACAGATACGCAGTATTTT.

As concerns this clonotype: One base away lies a much larger clone, so this may be a sequencing read error. Since the CDR3 does not end with the conserved phenylalanine or tryptophan, this likely comes from a read error. The chain has TRBV5-5 and TRBJ2-7, with TRBD2 matching 8 bases. The J call is uncertain, as TRBJ2-5 better fits the DNA end. The CDR3 spans 15 residues. Germline V CDR1 and CDR2: SGHKS, YYEKEE (reference sequence). This CDR3 is CASSLGAGEYETQYS. In DNA, the CDR3 is TGTGCCAGCAGCTTGGGAGCGGGGGAGTACGAGACCCAGTACTCC.

The rearrangement links TRBV14 to TRBJ1-1, with TRBD1 as a possible D gene (6 bases). Per germline, CDR1 SGHDN and CDR2 FVKESK. Trimming cost V 4 bases and J 4 bases, with 10 bases left between them. The CDR3 is made up of 13 amino acids. In DNA form, the CDR3 reads TGTGCCAGCAGCCGGGGACAATCCACTGAAGCTTTCTTT. It translates to CASSRGQSTEAFF.